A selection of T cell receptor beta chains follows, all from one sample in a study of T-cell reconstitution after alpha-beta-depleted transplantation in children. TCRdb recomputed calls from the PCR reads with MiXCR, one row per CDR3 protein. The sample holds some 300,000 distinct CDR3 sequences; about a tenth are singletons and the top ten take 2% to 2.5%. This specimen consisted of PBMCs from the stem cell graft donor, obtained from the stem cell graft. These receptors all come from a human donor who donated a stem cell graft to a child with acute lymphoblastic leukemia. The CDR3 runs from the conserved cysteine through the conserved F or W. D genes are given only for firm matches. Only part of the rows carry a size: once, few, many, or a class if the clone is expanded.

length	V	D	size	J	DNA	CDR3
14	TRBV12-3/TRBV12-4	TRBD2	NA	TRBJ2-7	TGTGCCAGCAAAGAAGGCGGGAGTTCCCTGGAGCAGTACTTC	CASKEGGSSLEQYF
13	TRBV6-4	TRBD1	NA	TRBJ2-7	TGTGCCAGCGCCCGGGACAGGGGATACGAGCAGTACTTC	CASARDRGYEQYF
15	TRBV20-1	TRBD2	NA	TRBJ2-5	TGCAGTGCTACACCAGGACTAGCGGGAGTAGAGACCCAGTACTTC	CSATPGLAGVETQYF
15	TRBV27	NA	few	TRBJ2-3	TGTGCCAGCAGTTTAGTACCCGATGGCACAGATACGCAGTATTTT	CASSLVPDGTDTQYF
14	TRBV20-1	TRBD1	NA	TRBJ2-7	TGCAGTGCTTTCTCGACAGGGGGCGCAAGTGGAAGGTACTTC	CSAFSTGGASGRYF
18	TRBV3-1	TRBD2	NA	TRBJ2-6	TGTGCCAGCAGTTTTACGCCCGGGAGGGCCCCTGGGGCCAACGTCCTGACTTTC	CASSFTPGRAPGANVLTF
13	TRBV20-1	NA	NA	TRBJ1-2	TGCAGTGCTAGAGTCCCGGAAACCTATGGCTACACCTTC	CSARVPETYGYTF
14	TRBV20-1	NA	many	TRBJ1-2	TGCAGTGCATCGTCCCTTTCCTATAACTATGGCTACACCTTC	CSASSLSYNYGYTF
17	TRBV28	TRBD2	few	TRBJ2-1	TGTGCCAGCAGTCCGCTGGGCGCTAGCGGGAGTTTGTATGAGCAGTTCTTC	CASSPLGASGSLYEQFF
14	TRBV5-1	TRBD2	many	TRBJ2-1	TGCGCCAGCAGCTTTAGCGGGGCCTACAATGAGCAGTTCTTC	CASSFSGAYNEQFF
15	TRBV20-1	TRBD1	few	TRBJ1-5	TGCAGTGCTAGAGATTGGGGACAGGGAAATCAGCCCCAGCATTTT	CSARDWGQGNQPQHF
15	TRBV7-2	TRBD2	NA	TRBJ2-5	TGTGCCAGCAGCACAACTAGCGGTCCACAAGAGACCCAGTACTTC	CASSTTSGPQETQYF
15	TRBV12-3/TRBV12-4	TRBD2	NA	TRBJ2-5	TGTGCCAGCACCCCTGGGACTAGCGGGAGCGAGACCCAGTACTTC	CASTPGTSGSETQYF
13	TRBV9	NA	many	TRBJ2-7	TGTGCCAGCAGCGTAGACGGGGGATACGAGCAGTACTTC	CASSVDGGYEQYF
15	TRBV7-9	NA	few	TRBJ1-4	TGTGCCAGCAGCCACCAGGGTGGCCCTGGTGAAAAACTGTTTTTT	CASSHQGGPGEKLFF
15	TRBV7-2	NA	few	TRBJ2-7	TGTGCCAGCAGCTTAGGGGCCGCGGGCCCCTACGAGCAGTACTTC	CASSLGAAGPYEQYF
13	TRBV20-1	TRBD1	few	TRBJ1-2	TGCAGTGCGCCAAGACAGGGCGACTATGGCTACACCTTC	CSAPRQGDYGYTF
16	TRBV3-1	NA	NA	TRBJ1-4	TGTGCCAGCAGCCAAGGAGTGGAACCCCATAATGAAAAACTGTTTTTT	CASSQGVEPHNEKLFF
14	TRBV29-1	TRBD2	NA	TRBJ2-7	TGCAGCGTTGAAGGCGGGAGAAATTCGTACGAGCAGTACTTC	CSVEGGRNSYEQYF
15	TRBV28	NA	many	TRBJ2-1	TGTGCCAGCAGTCCCAGTCCGGGTTACCACAATGAGCAGTTCTTC	CASSPSPGYHNEQFF
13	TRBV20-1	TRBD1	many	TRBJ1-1	TGCAGTGCTAGACCCAGGGGGTCCACTGAAGCTTTCTTT	CSARPRGSTEAFF
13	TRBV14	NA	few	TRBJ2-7	TGTGCCAGCAGCCAAGGTGCCGGGTACGAGCAGTACTTC	CASSQGAGYEQYF
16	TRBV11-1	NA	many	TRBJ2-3	TGTGCCAGCAGCTTACTACAGGGTACTAGCACAGATACGCAGTATTTT	CASSLLQGTSTDTQYF
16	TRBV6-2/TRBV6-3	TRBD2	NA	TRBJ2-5	TGTGCCAGCAGTTACCCGACTAGCACCGAGTTGGAGACCCAGTACTTC	CASSYPTSTELETQYF
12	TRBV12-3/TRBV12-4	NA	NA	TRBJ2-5	TGTGCCAGCAGTCCAGGGCGGGAGACCCAGTACTTC	CASSPGRETQYF
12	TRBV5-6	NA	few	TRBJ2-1	TGTGCCAGCAGCCGAGTGTTCAATGAGCAGTTCTTC	CASSRVFNEQFF